This paragraph covers one TCR beta chain sequence. This clonotype showed up many times. Its recognized antigen is unknown. A junction boundary mismatches the germline segment, possibly from a read error. Amplification of TCR beta CDR3 regions was carried out from RNA transcripts. For the first round of RT-PCR on the TCR CDR3, the HTBI primer set was used together with the Qiagen OneStep RT-PCR kit. A second multiplex PCR round built the libraries, followed by size selection and purification. Libraries were sequenced paired-end with 100 bp reads on an Illumina HiSeq2000. As for the authors' bioinformatics: Raw data were processed with SOAPnuke, discarding reads with adapters, uncalled bases, mean Phred below 15, or no exact constant-primer or identifier match. COPE v1.2.5 was used to merge the high-quality paired reads, and each unique nucleotide sequence was defined as a clonotype. MiTCR v1.1 was used to align the clonotypes against IMGT TRBV, TRBD and TRBJ reference segments. The analysis included only V-J combinations with a frequency above 0.0001, which together covered more than 99% of the repertoires. The TCS score was defined as the ratio of F50 (clonal expansion) to E x V (chaos), calculated using BLOSUM62-based TCRdist between CDR3 peptides within each V-J. Welch's t-statistics and random forest reduced several hundred V-J features to 13, which were used in a naive Bayes classifier (R e1071). TCRdb reprocessing: public reads trimmed at Q25 with fastp, clones called with MiXCR, in-frame beta chains kept. Rows with one shared CDR3 protein collapse into an entry with the most common genes and DNA. The V and J calls come from TCRdb's annotation, not from the publication. Across this sample there are about 590,000 distinct CDR3 sequences, with approximately 15% seen only once. Approximately 6.4% of the sample is held by the ten biggest clonotypes.

The CDR3 contains 15 residues, cysteine and phenylalanine counted. This entry keeps only the CDR3 DNA: 45 bases, framed from base 1. Ophthalmopathy patients had moderately to severely active disease, with a Clinical Activity Score of 3 or more, a NOSPECS grade of 4 or more, and a disease duration of less than 3 months. Patients with uncontrolled infections, other autoimmune diseases, pregnancy or lactation were excluded. Diagnoses were established on the basis of clinical symptoms, serum thyroxine and TRAb, thyroid ultrasound, and orbital computed tomography. PBMCs were separated from 7.5 to 10 ml of fresh peripheral blood using Ficoll-Paque density gradient centrifugation. Total RNA was extracted using Trizol reagent, and RNA quality was assessed on an Agilent 2100 Bioanalyzer. The sample comes from a study of T cells in Graves' hyperthyroidism and ophthalmopathy (dated by TCRdb to the late 2010s). Concerning the study at large: Peripheral blood samples were taken at initial diagnosis, before any treatment was given. To identify TCR V-J signatures that set the groups apart, the researchers used a discovery cohort of about a hundred patients, made up of under 50 with Graves' ophthalmopathy and 57 with stable Graves' hyperthyroidism. An independent validation cohort of fewer than 20 hyperthyroidism patients and some 15 patients who later progressed to ophthalmopathy tested prospective prediction of ophthalmopathy. The 95 to 100 discovery patients were randomly divided into training and test sets at a 7:3 ratio. The study also compared thyroid tissue and blood T-cell repertoires from a handful of Graves' hyperthyroidism patients. Following sampling, methimazole starting at 30 mg daily was given to hyperthyroidism patients, and high-dose intravenous methylprednisolone was given to ophthalmopathy patients. TCR Vbeta CDR3 sequencing of roughly 140 peripheral blood samples (roughly 43 ophthalmopathy, around 80 hyperthyroidism and roughly 17 progressor patients) is reported in the paper.

The paper's findings and limits, for the study overall: In validation, progression to ophthalmopathy was predicted by the model with around 70% sensitivity and about 72% specificity, a median of around 5.9 months before onset. No statistical method was used to set the sample size in advance, and investigators knew the group allocation. Most expanded thyroid clonotypes (frequency above 0.001) were also found in blood, which suggests that blood repertoires may mirror thyroid immune responses. A 13 V-J signature model separated ophthalmopathy from stable hyperthyroidism, with over 85% sensitivity and just under 84% specificity in cross-validation and 80%/75% in testing.

The sequence came from a woman in her late teens or twenties with Graves' ophthalmopathy. The chain is assembled from TRBV12-3 or TRBV12-4 and TRBJ2-1; 9 junctional bases match TRBD2. The sample taken for sequencing was blood. Read as DNA, the sequence is TGTGCCAACAGTTTAGAGGCTAGCGGGAAAAATGAGCAGTTCTTC. Its protein product is CANSLEASGKNEQFF.